The 32 T cell receptor beta chains below come from one sample, sequenced in a study of blood T cell repertoires in COVID-19. The method was immunoSEQ multiplex PCR; TCRdb's version includes in-frame clones alone and lacks a portion of them. The sample consists of roughly 62,000 clones, around 86% of them appearing once. Sample: peripheral blood. These receptors all stem from a human donor with active COVID-19. The donor label of this sample is uncertain.

The CDR3 spells CASNPPGMNTEAFF. The CDR3 DNA reads TGTGCCAGCAACCCGCCGGGAATGAACACTGAAGCTTTCTTT. This chain uses TRBV11-3 with TRBJ1-1; unclear D gene. V was trimmed by 7 bases and J by 0 bases, leaving 12 bases between them. This CDR3 comprises 14 residues. The V gene's germline CDR1 is SGHNT and CDR2 YENEEA. Full variable domain (rest looked up from reference TRBV11-3 and TRBJ1-1): EAGVVQSPRYKIIEKKQPVAFWCNPISGHNTLYWYLQNLGQGPELLIRYENEEAVDDSQLPKDRFSAERLKGVDSTLKIQPAELGDSAVYLCASNPPGMNTEAFFGQGTRLTVV.

The V and J genes are TRBV5-8 and TRBJ1-5; 7 bases line up with TRBD1. V lost 0 bases to trimming and J lost 3 bases; unmatched junction nucleotides: 3. The germline CDR1 and CDR2 sequences are SGHTS and YDEGEE. This CDR3 spans 15 amino acids. The CDR3: CASSLEGASNQPQHF. CDR3 nucleotides: TGTGCCAGCAGCTTGGAGGGGGCTTCCAATCAGCCCCAGCATTTT.

The genes are TRBV7-9 and TRBJ2-1, with D hard to call. The CDR3 totals 13 residues. From germline, CDR1 is SEHNR and CDR2 FQNEAQ (reference sequence). With 6 bases removed from V and 2 bases from J, the gap between germline ends came to 8 bases. The CDR3 protein is CASSPTAYNEQFF. CDR3 DNA sequence: TGTGCCAGCAGTCCTACTGCCTACAATGAGCAGTTCTTC.

The CDR3 DNA is TGTGCCAGCAGCTCGGACAGGGGGCGCTGGAATGAGCAGTTCTTC. It specifies CASSSDRGRWNEQFF. This chain joins TRBV9 and TRBJ2-1, with TRBD1 identical over 11 bases. This CDR3 has 15 amino acids. V dropped 4 bases and J dropped 7; count of bases not matched to a gene: 7. Per germline, CDR1 SGDLS and CDR2 YYNGEE.

The chain has TRBV5-3 and TRBJ2-1, with 7 bases fitting TRBD1. TRBV5-3 is designated an ORF whose function remains uncertain. V was pared by 1 base and J by 5 bases, with 6 bases of the junction left unmatched. This CDR3 comprises 15 residues. In DNA, the CDR3 is TGTGCCAGAAGCTTGAGGCAGGGGGTTAACAATGAGCAGTTCTTC. As protein: CARSLRQGVNNEQFF.

The CDR3: CASSQAPAGILGDTQYF. DNA for the CDR3: TGCGCCAGCAGCCAAGCTCCAGCGGGAATCCTTGGGGATACGCAGTATTTT. This chain uses TRBV4-1 with TRBJ2-3, with 7 positions matching TRBD2. Germline V gene data show CDR1 as MGHRA and CDR2 as YSYEKL. This CDR3 spans 17 amino acids. The ends lost 1 base at V and 6 bases at J; junction bases unmatched: 13.

The chain couples TRBV5-1 to TRBJ2-7; 8 nucleotides line up with TRBD2. The CDR3 is 14 amino acids. CDR1 is SGHRS, CDR2 YFSETQ, per germline. V shed 5 bases, J shed 1 base, and the junction held 5 bases outside the gene matches. The CDR3 reads CASSPSGGSYEQYF. For the CDR3, the DNA is TGCGCCAGCAGTCCGAGCGGGGGTTCCTACGAGCAGTACTTC.

This clone came up a few times. Here the CDR3 DNA reads TGTGCCAGCATTCGGACAGGCTATAATTCACCCCTCCACTTT. It yields the protein CASIRTGYNSPLHF. The gene calls are TRBV6-5 and TRBJ1-6; 7 bases are a match to TRBD1. Germline CDR1 and CDR2: MNHEY and SVGAGI. The V segment lost 7 bases and the J segment 3 bases; nucleotides outside the gene matches: 3. This CDR3 is 14 amino acids long.

This chain connects TRBV28 to TRBJ2-7; tentative D call: TRBD2 (5 bases). The germline V and J ends were trimmed by 4 bases and 7 bases, with 17 bases remaining between them. The CDR3 loop spans 14 amino acids. The germline CDR1 and CDR2 sequences are MDHEN and SYDVKM. CDR3: CASSSTGETGEQYF. In nucleotides, the CDR3 is TGTGCCAGCAGTTCAACCGGGGAGACTGGGGAGCAGTACTTC.

CDR3 protein: CARTDSTGELFF. The CDR3, as DNA: TGTGCCAGAACCGACAGCACCGGGGAGCTGTTTTTT. V is TRBV6-7 and J is TRBJ2-2, with D possibly TRBD1 on 5 matching bases. TRBV6-7 is assigned to the ORF class and has an uncertain function. V shed 9 bases and J shed 4 bases, with 9 bases lying between them. This CDR3 contains 12 residues.

The V and J genes are TRBV14 and TRBJ1-1; D unclear. The V gene's germline CDR1 is SGHDN and CDR2 FVKESK. The CDR3 length is 16 residues. V dropped 0 bases and J dropped 0 bases, with 11 bases sitting between them. The CDR3: CASSQDRSPVNTEAFF. The CDR3 bases are TGTGCCAGCAGCCAAGATCGATCTCCAGTGAACACTGAAGCTTTCTTT.

This clone was counted once. The chain carries TRBV27 and TRBJ2-3, with D possibly TRBD2 on 6 matching bases. This CDR3 region has 15 residues. V shed 3 bases and J shed 2 bases, with 12 bases lying between them. Germline loops: CDR1 MNHEY, CDR2 SMNVEV (reference sequence). The CDR3 region has the DNA TGTGCCAGCAGTTTCGCGCGGAGGGACACAGATACGCAGTATTTT. Translated, it gives CASSFARRDTDTQYF.

V and J are TRBV14 and TRBJ2-1; no firm D call. Trimming took off 0 bases at V and 9 bases at J, with 9 bases between the two ends. The CDR3 has 13 residues. Germline V gene data show CDR1 as SGHDN and CDR2 as FVKESK. The CDR3 sequence is CASSQDFGVEQFF. CDR3 sequence (DNA): TGTGCCAGCAGCCAAGACTTCGGTGTTGAGCAGTTCTTC.

The V and J genes are TRBV7-9 and TRBJ1-4; 7 bases match TRBD1. The CDR3 has 15 residues. The V gene's germline CDR1 is SEHNR and CDR2 FQNEAQ (reference sequence). V lost 1 base to trimming and J lost 7 bases; unmatched junction nucleotides: 6. CDR3 sequence: CASSLGRGRGEKLFF. The CDR3 nucleotides are TGTGCCAGCAGCTTAGGAAGGGGGCGAGGTGAAAAACTGTTTTTT.

V is TRBV6-2 or TRBV6-3 and J is TRBJ2-7, with 9 bases lining up with TRBD1. Germline values: CDR1 MNHEY, CDR2 SVGEGT. V shed 5 bases and J 3 bases; nucleotides not matched to a gene: 8. The CDR3 spans 15 residues. Written as DNA, the CDR3 is TGTGCCAGCAGTAGAAGCCGGACAGGGGTCTACGAGCAGTACTTC. Amino acid sequence: CASSRSRTGVYEQYF.

This rearrangement joins TRBV27 to TRBJ2-1; D call uncertain. V lost 4 bases and J 0 bases, leaving 10 bases between the germline ends. Germline V gene sequence: CDR1 MNHEY, CDR2 SMNVEV (reference sequence). CDR3 size: 15 residues. The chain's CDR3 is CASSSRHSSYNEQFF. CDR3 coding DNA: TGTGCCAGCAGTTCCCGACATAGCTCCTACAATGAGCAGTTCTTC.

This clone was seen once. V gene TRBV30 combines with J gene TRBJ2-4; 13 nucleotides agree with TRBD2. CDR3 length equals 18 residues. Germline CDR1 and CDR2: GTSNPN and SVGIG (reference sequence). The trim removed 1 base at V and 0 bases at J, leaving 6 bases unmatched. The CDR3 protein is CAWSGRTSGGEAKNIQYF. The CDR3 region has the DNA TGTGCCTGGAGTGGGAGGACTAGCGGGGGTGAAGCCAAAAACATTCAGTACTTC. Looking up the rest from reference TRBV30 and TRBJ2-4 gives the full variable domain: SQTIHQWPATLVQPVGSPLSLECTVEGTSNPNLYWYRQAAGRGLQLLFYSVGIGQISSEVPQNLSASRPQDRQFILSSKKLLLSDSGFYLCAWSGRTSGGEAKNIQYFGAGTRLSVL.

The chain is built from TRBV6-5 and TRBJ1-6, with 8 bases identical to TRBD1. V lost 7 bases to trimming and J lost 3 bases; unmatched junction nucleotides: 2. The CDR3 spans 14 residues. CDR1 is MNHEY and CDR2 is SVGAGI in the germline V gene. This CDR3 reads CASNTGGYNSPLHF. CDR3 coding DNA: TGTGCCAGCAATACAGGGGGCTATAATTCACCCCTCCACTTT.

This chain connects TRBV7-9 to TRBJ1-4; 12 bases map to TRBD1. Germline V CDR1 and CDR2: SEHNR, FQNEAQ (reference sequence). Trimming cost V 1 base and J 7 bases; bases outside gene matches: 4. The CDR3 contains 16 residues. The CDR3 sequence: CASSLGDRGQSEKLFF. Written as DNA, the CDR3 is TGTGCCAGCAGCTTAGGGGACAGGGGGCAGAGTGAAAAACTGTTTTTT.

This clone showed up just a few times. V and J are TRBV28 and TRBJ2-6; a possible D gene is TRBD2 (5 bases). Trimming shortened V by 6 bases and J by 4 bases, and 10 bases separated the two germline ends. The CDR3 runs 14 residues. Per germline, CDR1 MDHEN and CDR2 SYDVKM. CDR3 coding DNA: TGTGCCAGCAGGAGACCGGGAGGGGCCAACGTCCTGACTTTC. It encodes CASRRPGGANVLTF.

This chain's CDR3 is CACGEPRYEQYF. CDR3 DNA sequence: TGTGCCTGCGGGGAGCCCCGGTACGAGCAGTACTTC. The chain joins TRBV27 to TRBJ2-7; D perhaps matches TRBD2 (6 bases). CDR3 length: 12 residues. V lost 11 bases, J lost 4 bases, and 15 bases lay in between. CDR1 is MNHEY and CDR2 is SMNVEV in the germline V gene (reference sequence).

The rearrangement joins TRBV7-2 to TRBJ1-1, with 9 positions matching TRBD1. The CDR3 sequence is 16 residues long. V lost 4 bases and J lost 1; bases outside the gene matches: 7. The germline gives CDR1 SGHTA, CDR2 FQGNSA. In DNA form, the CDR3 reads TGTGCCAGCAGCTCACCGGGACAGGGACCGAACACTGAAGCTTTCTTT. Protein: CASSSPGQGPNTEAFF.

The V and J genes are TRBV2 and TRBJ1-2; a weak D match, TRBD1 (6 bases). This CDR3 comprises 14 residues. With 8 bases removed from V and 4 bases from J, the gap between germline ends came to 17 bases. Germline V gives CDR1 SNHLY, CDR2 FYNNEI. This CDR3 is CASLGGASLYGYTF. Here the CDR3 DNA reads TGTGCCAGCCTAGGGGGTGCCTCACTCTATGGCTACACCTTC.

This rearrangement joins TRBV5-1 to TRBJ2-5; TRBD1 is a possible D gene (6 bases). The CDR3 runs to 16 residues. Looked up from germline, CDR1 is SGHRS and CDR2 is YFSETQ. V was clipped by 0 bases and J by 2 bases, with 14 bases between them. CDR3 amino acids: CASSLEGTLTQETQYF. CDR3 bases: TGCGCCAGCAGCTTGGAAGGGACATTGACTCAAGAGACCCAGTACTTC.

The J gene is TRBJ2-5, the V gene TRBV9; D is unresolved. CDR1 SGDLS and CDR2 YYNGEE come from the germline V gene. Trimming pared 4 bases from V and 2 bases from J, leaving 9 bases between. The CDR3 spans 13 residues. CDR3 loop: CASSPRVQETQYF. The CDR3 DNA reads as TGTGCCAGCAGCCCCCGGGTTCAAGAGACCCAGTACTTC.

This chain links TRBV7-6 with TRBJ2-2; the D gene is possibly TRBD2 (6 bases). Germline V lookup: CDR1 SGHVS, CDR2 FNYEAQ. The CDR3 is 15 amino acids. Trimming removed 5 bases at V and 0 bases at J, with 10 bases between. CDR3 residues: CASSRGGANTGELFF. The CDR3 bases are TGTGCCAGCAGCCGCGGAGGGGCGAACACCGGGGAGCTGTTTTTT.

The chain joins TRBV7-8 to TRBJ1-2; D may be TRBD1 (6 bases). Germline values: CDR1 SGHVS, CDR2 FQNEAQ. The CDR3 runs 15 residues. Trimming shortened V by 1 base and J by 5 bases, and 14 bases separated the two germline ends. The CDR3 sequence: CASSLVGDRRYGYTF. CDR3 DNA sequence: TGTGCCAGCAGCTTAGTGGGAGACAGGAGGTATGGCTACACCTTC.

The V gene is TRBV7-9, the J gene TRBJ2-7, with a tentative D call TRBD1 (5 bases). Trimming stripped 5 bases from V and 0 bases from J, with 11 bases between. The CDR3 has 14 amino acids. CDR1 SEHNR and CDR2 FQNEAQ come from the germline V gene (reference sequence). CDR3 sequence (DNA): TGTGCCAGCAGCCCACAGACAGACTCCTACGAGCAGTACTTC. Residues: CASSPQTDSYEQYF.

The DNA of the CDR3 is TGCAGTGCTAGTGGCGGGGGCGGGTACGAGCAGTACTTC. This sequence encodes CSASGGGGYEQYF. The rearrangement joins TRBV20-1 to TRBJ2-7; D perhaps matches TRBD2 (7 bases). V lost 3 bases and J lost 4, with 13 bases in between. The CDR3 has 13 residues. Germline CDR1 reads DFQATT; CDR2 reads SNEGSKA (reference sequence).

The chain employs TRBV7-8 and TRBJ2-1; no reliable D call. The CDR3 spans 14 residues. From germline, CDR1 is SGHVS and CDR2 FQNEAQ. V lost 4 bases and J lost 4, with 11 bases in between. The CDR3 loop reads CASSSLTQYNEQFF. CDR3 sequence (DNA): TGTGCCAGCAGCTCCCTTACCCAGTACAATGAGCAGTTCTTC.

The chain combines TRBV30 with TRBJ2-5, with TRBD1 as a possible D gene (6 bases). Trimming stripped 1 base from V and 3 bases from J, with 12 bases between. Germline CDR1 and CDR2: GTSNPN and SVGIG (reference sequence). The length of the CDR3 is 14 residues. In DNA, the CDR3 is TGTGCCTGGAGTGGGACAGCCAGTAAAGAGACCCAGTACTTC. This translates into CAWSGTASKETQYF.

The J gene is TRBJ1-5, the V gene TRBV29-1; D is uncertain. The V and J ends lost 4 bases and 7 bases respectively, with 11 bases between them. CDR1 and CDR2 (germline): SQVTM, ANQGSEA. CDR3 length: 12 amino acids. This CDR3 reads CSVGEGRQPQHF. The DNA for the CDR3 is TGCAGCGTTGGTGAAGGGAGACAGCCCCAGCATTTT.